This T cell receptor (beta chain) was profiled in a study of blood T cells in healthy people across ages. Points from the study as a whole: As naive T cell percentage varied, TCR beta diversity correlated strongly with it. Since the PBMCs were unsorted, naive and antigen-experienced cells could not be conclusively compared. Investigators treated diversity estimates from one million T cells as underestimates.

V dropped 7 bases and J dropped 7 bases, with 14 bases sitting between them. The CDR3 contains 13 residues. Germline V gives CDR1 SGHVS, CDR2 FQNEAQ. Alongside a J-beta primer mix, a sample-barcoded 5' primer served in a second PCR lasting roughly 7 to 11 cycles. All cDNA molecules were each tagged by a template-switch adaptor with 12 random nucleotides. MiXCR, applied by TCRdb to the 5' RACE reads, yields one record per CDR3 protein. The sample lists about a million distinct CDR3 sequences; 48% were seen once. Remarks on this clonotype: Its antigen is currently unknown.

Specimen: blood. The sequence was collected from a young man in good health. The J gene is TRBJ2-1, the V gene TRBV7-8, with D unresolved. In nucleotides, the CDR3 is TGTGCCAGCACCGGAGATCCATCTAATGAGCAGTTCTTC. Translating it yields CASTGDPSNEQFF.